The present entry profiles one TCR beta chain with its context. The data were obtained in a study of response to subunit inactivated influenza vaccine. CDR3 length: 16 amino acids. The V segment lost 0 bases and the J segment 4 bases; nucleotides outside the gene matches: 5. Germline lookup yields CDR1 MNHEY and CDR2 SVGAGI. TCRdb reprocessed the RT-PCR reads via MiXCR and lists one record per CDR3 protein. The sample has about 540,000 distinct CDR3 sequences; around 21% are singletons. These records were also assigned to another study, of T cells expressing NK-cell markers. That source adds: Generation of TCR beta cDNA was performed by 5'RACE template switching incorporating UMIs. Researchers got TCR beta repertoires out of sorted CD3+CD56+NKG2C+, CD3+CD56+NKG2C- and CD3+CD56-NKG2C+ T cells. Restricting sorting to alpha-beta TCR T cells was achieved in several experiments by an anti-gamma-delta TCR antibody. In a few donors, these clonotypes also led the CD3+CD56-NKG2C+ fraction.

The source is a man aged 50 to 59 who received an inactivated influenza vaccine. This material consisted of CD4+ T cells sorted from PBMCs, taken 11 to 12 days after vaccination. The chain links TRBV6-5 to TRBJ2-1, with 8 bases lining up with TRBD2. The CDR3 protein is CASSYSGLGGYNEQFF. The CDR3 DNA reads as TGTGCCAGCAGTTACTCGGGACTAGGGGGATACAATGAGCAGTTCTTC.